The text below deals with one T cell receptor beta chain. Its target is not known. This entry belongs to a study of monozygotic twins with inflammatory bowel disease. This CDR3 has 13 amino acids. Germline lookup yields CDR1 DFQATT and CDR2 SNEGSKA (reference sequence). UMIs that had a 6-nucleotide sample barcode were put in using template switching. TCRdb reanalyzed the 5' RACE reads, giving one entry per CDR3 protein sequence and no DNA. The sample includes some 160,000 distinct CDR3 sequences. General study findings and limits: Researchers reported no repertoire similarity difference between concordant and discordant twins, possibly from limited power.

Source material: blood. The V and J genes are TRBV20-1 and TRBJ1-6; the D call from TCRdb, TRBD1, cannot be confirmed without DNA. This clonotype was sampled from a human donor with ulcerative colitis or Crohn's disease, or a healthy co-twin of an affected twin (not recorded which). CDR3 loop: CSASGQVNSPLHF.